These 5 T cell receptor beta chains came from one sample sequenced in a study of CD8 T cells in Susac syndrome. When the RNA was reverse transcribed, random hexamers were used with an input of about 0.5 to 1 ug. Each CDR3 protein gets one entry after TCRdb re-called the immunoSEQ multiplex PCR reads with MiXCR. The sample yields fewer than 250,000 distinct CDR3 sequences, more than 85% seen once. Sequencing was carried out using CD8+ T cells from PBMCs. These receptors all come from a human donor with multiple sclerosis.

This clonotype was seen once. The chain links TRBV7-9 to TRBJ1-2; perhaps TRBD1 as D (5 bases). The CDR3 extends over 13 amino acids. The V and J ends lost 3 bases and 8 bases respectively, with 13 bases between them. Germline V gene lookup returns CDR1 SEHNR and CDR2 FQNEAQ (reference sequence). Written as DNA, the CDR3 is TGTGCCAGCAGCTTGGACCAGGGCGGGGGCTACACCTTC. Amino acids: CASSLDQGGGYTF. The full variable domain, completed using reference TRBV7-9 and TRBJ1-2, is DTGVSQNPRHKITKRGQNVTFRCDPISEHNRLYWYRQTLGQGPEFLTYFQNEAQLEKSRLLSDRFSAERPKGSFSTLEIQRTEQGDSAMYLCASSLDQGGGYTFGSGTRLTVV.

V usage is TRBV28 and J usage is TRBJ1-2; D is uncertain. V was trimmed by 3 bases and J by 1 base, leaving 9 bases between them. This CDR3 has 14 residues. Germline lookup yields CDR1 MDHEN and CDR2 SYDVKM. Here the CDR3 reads CASSFGRYNYGYTF. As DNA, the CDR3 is TGTGCCAGCAGTTTCGGCAGATATAACTATGGCTACACCTTC.

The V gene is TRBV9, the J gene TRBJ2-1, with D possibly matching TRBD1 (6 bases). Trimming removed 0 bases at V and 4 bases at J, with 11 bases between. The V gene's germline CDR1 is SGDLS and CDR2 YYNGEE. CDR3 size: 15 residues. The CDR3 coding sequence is TGTGCCAGCAGCGTAGGGACAGTCAGATACAATGAGCAGTTCTTC. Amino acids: CASSVGTVRYNEQFF.

The CDR3 nucleotides are TGTGCCAGCAGTTACGGTCTGCTCCCCGACACCTTC. Its protein is CASSYGLLPDTF. The V gene is TRBV6-6, the J gene TRBJ1-2, with unresolved D. Trimming left V 2 bases short and J 12 bases short, with 13 bases between. The CDR3 contains 12 residues. Germline V gene lookup returns CDR1 MNHNY and CDR2 SVGAGI (reference sequence).

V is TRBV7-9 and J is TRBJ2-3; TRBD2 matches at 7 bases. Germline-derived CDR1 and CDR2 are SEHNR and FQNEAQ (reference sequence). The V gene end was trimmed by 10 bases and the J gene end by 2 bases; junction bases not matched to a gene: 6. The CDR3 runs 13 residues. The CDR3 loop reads CATRAGHTDTQYF. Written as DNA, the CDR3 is TGTGCCACTCGAGCGGGGCACACAGATACGCAGTATTTT.